This T cell receptor beta chain was captured in a study of patients and donors after allogeneic stem cell transplantation (dated by TCRdb to the early 2020s). Libraries came from RT-PCR. The sample was run on a NextSeq 550. TCRdb trimmed the raw reads at Q25, called clones with MiXCR and kept productive beta chains. Each entry is one CDR3 protein sequence, shown with its most common DNA and genes. The sample table holds about 230,000 distinct CDR3 sequences, of which roughly an eighth were seen once. The ten largest make up roughly 11% of the sample. The CDR3 spans 15 residues, from the cysteine through the phenylalanine. Solely the CDR3 DNA is kept, with 45 bases framed from the first base. The germline V gene supplies CDR1 SGHTA and CDR2 FQGNSA. The junction shows trimming of 4 bases on V and 8 bases on J, plus 20 bases between the germline ends. Worth noting for this clonotype: Its recognized antigen is unknown. No per-base quality is available; no much larger clone lies one base away.

Recombination linked TRBV7-2 to TRBJ1-2; the D gene remains uncertain. The receptor's source is a human donor who was either an allogeneic HSCT recipient or a stem cell or donor lymphocyte infusion donor (not recorded which). It is not recorded whose cells these are; they may come from a transplant donor. The sequencing input was blood, either unsorted or a sorted T cell fraction (not recorded which). The bases read TGTGCCAGCAGCTCGCGGACTGGGGTATCGGGAGGCTACACCTTC. Its protein product is CASSSRTGVSGGYTF.